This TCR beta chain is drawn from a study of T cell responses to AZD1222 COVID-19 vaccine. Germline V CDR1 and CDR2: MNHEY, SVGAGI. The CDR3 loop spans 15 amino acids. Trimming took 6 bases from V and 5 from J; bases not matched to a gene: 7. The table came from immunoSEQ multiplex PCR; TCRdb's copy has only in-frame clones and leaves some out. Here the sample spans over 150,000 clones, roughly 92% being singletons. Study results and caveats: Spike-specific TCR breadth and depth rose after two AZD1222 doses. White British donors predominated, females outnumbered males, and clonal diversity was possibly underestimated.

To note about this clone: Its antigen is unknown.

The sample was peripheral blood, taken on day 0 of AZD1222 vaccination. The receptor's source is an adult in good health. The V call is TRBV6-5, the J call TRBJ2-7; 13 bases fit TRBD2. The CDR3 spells CASRRTSGSNHEQYF. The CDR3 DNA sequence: TGTGCCAGCAGGCGGACTAGCGGGAGCAACCACGAGCAGTACTTC.